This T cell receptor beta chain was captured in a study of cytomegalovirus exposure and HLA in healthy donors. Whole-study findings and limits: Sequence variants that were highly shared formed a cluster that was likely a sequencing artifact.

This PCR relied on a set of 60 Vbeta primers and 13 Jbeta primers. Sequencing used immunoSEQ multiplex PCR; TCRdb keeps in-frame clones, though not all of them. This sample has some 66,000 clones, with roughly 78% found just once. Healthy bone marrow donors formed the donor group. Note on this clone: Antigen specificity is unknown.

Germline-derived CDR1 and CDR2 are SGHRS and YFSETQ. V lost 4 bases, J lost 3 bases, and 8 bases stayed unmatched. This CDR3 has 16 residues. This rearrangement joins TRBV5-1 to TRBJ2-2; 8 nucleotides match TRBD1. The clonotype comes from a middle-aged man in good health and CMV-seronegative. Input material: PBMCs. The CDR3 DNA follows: TGCGCCAGCAGCGGCAAACAGGGGGGACACACCGGGGAGCTGTTTTTT. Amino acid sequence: CASSGKQGGHTGELFF.